One and the same sample provided the 16 T cell receptor beta chains below, sequenced in a study of T-cell reconstitution after alpha-beta-depleted transplantation in children. Preparation of the TCRbeta library used unique molecular identifiers. TCRdb ran MiXCR on the PCR reads and lists one entry per CDR3 protein. The table has about 170,000 distinct CDR3 sequences, approximately 12% seen once. This specimen consisted of PBMCs, obtained before TCRalphabeta/CD19-depleted stem cell transplant. These TCRs come from a boy aged 2 to 9 with acute myeloid leukemia, due to receive a stem cell transplant.

This clonotype has a count of ten or more. The chain has TRBV7-2 and TRBJ1-4, with 7 bases identical to TRBD1. Germline V gene data show CDR1 as SGHTA and CDR2 as FQGNSA. The trim removed 8 bases at V and 7 bases at J, leaving 13 bases unmatched. The CDR3 length is 15 residues. DNA for the CDR3: TGTGCCAGCTCGAATCACAGGGGATGGGGTGAAAAACTGTTTTTT. As protein: CASSNHRGWGEKLFF.

This clonotype occurred many times. The DNA of the CDR3 is TGTGCCAGCAGTTTTGACCCGGGGGTAGGGACCCAGTACTTC. This gives the protein CASSFDPGVGTQYF. The genes are TRBV27 and TRBJ2-5, with TRBD2 as a possible D gene (6 bases). Per the germline V gene, CDR1 is MNHEY and CDR2 is SMNVEV (reference sequence). V lost 3 bases to trimming and J lost 7 bases, with 15 bases between them. The CDR3 runs 14 residues.

At least ten counts were recorded for this clonotype. The chain links TRBV4-1 to TRBJ2-6; no definite D call. V lost 1 base, J lost 6 bases, and 13 bases lay in between. This CDR3 is 16 amino acids long. Germline V gene sequence: CDR1 MGHRA, CDR2 YSYEKL. The CDR3 region has the DNA TGCGCCAGCAGCCAAGTTGGCCAGGCTCTGGCCAACGTCCTGACTTTC. This gives the protein CASSQVGQALANVLTF.

This clonotype has just a few counts. The chain carries TRBV29-1 and TRBJ2-3; 13 positions agree with TRBD2. V was pared by 4 bases and J by 5 bases, with 3 bases of the junction left unmatched. CDR1 and CDR2 (germline): SQVTM, ANQGSEA. This CDR3 contains 14 residues. The CDR3 DNA reads TGCAGCGTTGCACTAGCGGGAGGGAGAGATACGCAGTATTTT. Protein: CSVALAGGRDTQYF.

In this sample, this clonotype turned up many times. V usage is TRBV3-1 and J usage is TRBJ1-2; tentative D call: TRBD1 (5 bases). Trimming cost V 3 bases and J 4 bases, with 15 bases left between them. Germline loops: CDR1 LGHDT, CDR2 YNNKEL (reference sequence). This CDR3 has 15 residues. For the CDR3, the DNA is TGTGCCAGCAGCCAGCGACAGAGCGGGGGCTATGGCTACACCTTC. Amino acids: CASSQRQSGGYGYTF.

This clonotype was picked up a small number of times. The rearrangement joins TRBV4-1 to TRBJ2-7; D perhaps matches TRBD2 (5 bases). This CDR3 comprises 14 residues. V was shortened by 4 bases and J by 2 bases, with 12 bases between the two germline ends. Germline V gene data show CDR1 as MGHRA and CDR2 as YSYEKL. The CDR3 loop is CASSPAGVAYEQYF. CDR3 DNA sequence: TGCGCCAGCAGCCCCGCCGGGGTGGCCTACGAGCAGTACTTC.

This clonotype occurred many times. This rearrangement joins TRBV9 to TRBJ2-7; 8 bases are shared with TRBD1. The CDR3 extends over 15 amino acids. J gave up 6 bases and V 0 bases, and 8 bases lay outside the gene matches. Germline values: CDR1 SGDLS, CDR2 YYNGEE. This CDR3 reads CASSVGQDRGREQYF. CDR3 nucleotide sequence: TGTGCCAGCAGCGTAGGCCAAGACAGGGGTCGCGAGCAGTACTTC.

This clonotype was recorded at least ten times. The chain joins TRBV7-9 to TRBJ2-5; D is ambiguous. The CDR3 has 13 amino acids. V was cut by 9 bases and J by 2 bases, with 13 bases left in between. CDR1 is SEHNR, CDR2 FQNEAQ, per germline (reference sequence). CDR3 coding DNA: TGTGCCAGTCGGTGGGTAGGACAAGAGACCCAGTACTTC. Protein: CASRWVGQETQYF.

Concerning this clonotype: A much bigger clone sits one base away, suggesting this may be a read error. The rearrangement uses TRBV5-6 and TRBJ2-3; 10 nucleotides align to TRBD2. Germline assignment: CDR1 SGHDT and CDR2 YYEEEE. The CDR3 covers 16 residues. The CDR3 protein is CASSGISSGGQDTPYF. CDR3 nucleotide sequence: TGTGCCAGCAGCGGGATTTCTAGCGGGGGCCAAGATACGCCGTATTTT.

This clonotype was observed many times. The chain couples TRBV12-3 or TRBV12-4 to TRBJ2-2; D is undetermined. The V gene lost 0 bases and the J gene lost 1 base, with 3 bases spanning the gap. The CDR3 loop spans 14 amino acids. The CDR3 is CASSLAQNTGELFF. Written as DNA, the CDR3 is TGTGCCAGCAGTTTAGCACAGAACACCGGGGAGCTGTTTTTT.

The V and J genes are TRBV5-1 and TRBJ2-2, with 9 bases aligning to TRBD1. The CDR3 runs to 18 residues. V trimming: 3 bases; J trimming: 8 bases; junction bases outside the gene matches: 17. The V gene's germline CDR1 is SGHRS and CDR2 YFSETQ. The CDR3 DNA reads TGCGCCAGCAGCTCTCGGACAGGGGCCTATTTCGGACCTGGGGAGCTGTTTTTT. Encoded protein: CASSSRTGAYFGPGELFF.

This clonotype was detected a few times. The chain links TRBV27 to TRBJ2-4, with TRBD1 matching 7 bases. The CDR3 totals 15 residues. Germline CDR1 and CDR2: MNHEY and SMNVEV (reference sequence). Trimming took 6 bases from V and 7 from J; bases not matched to a gene: 12. In DNA, the CDR3 is TGTGCCAGCAGCGACGAGGGACAGTCTGGGAACATTCAGTACTTC. This translates into CASSDEGQSGNIQYF.

At least ten counts were recorded for this clonotype. V is TRBV7-3 and J is TRBJ2-3, with D uncertain. The CDR3 totals 15 residues. CDR1 and CDR2 from the germline V gene are SGHTA and FQGTGA. Trimming stripped 5 bases from V and 0 bases from J, with 12 bases between. The CDR3 sequence: CASSPTPESTDTQYF. For the CDR3, the DNA is TGTGCCAGCAGCCCTACCCCAGAAAGCACAGATACGCAGTATTTT.

This clonotype was detected ten times or more. V is TRBV3-1 and J is TRBJ2-5; the match to TRBD1 covers 9 bases. CDR1 is LGHDT and CDR2 is YNNKEL in the germline V gene (reference sequence). The CDR3 is 16 residues long. Losses at the gene ends were 4 bases for V and 2 bases for J; bases not matched to a gene: 8. The CDR3 DNA is TGTGCCAGCAGCCTCGGGACAGGGTTACGTCAAGAGACCCAGTACTTC. Amino acids: CASSLGTGLRQETQYF.

This clonotype has a single count. This chain links TRBV20-1 with TRBJ1-2; perhaps TRBD1 as D (5 bases). Trimming cost V 1 base and J 8 bases, with 11 bases left between them. Germline CDR1 DFQATT, CDR2 SNEGSKA (reference sequence). The CDR3 has 12 amino acids. The CDR3: CSARAIQEGYTF. In DNA form, the CDR3 reads TGCAGTGCTAGAGCCATACAGGAGGGCTACACCTTC.

This clonotype was observed at least ten times. The genes are TRBV5-1 and TRBJ2-5; TRBD2 is a possible D gene (5 bases). CDR1 is SGHRS and CDR2 is YFSETQ in the germline V gene. This CDR3 contains 13 residues. The V gene lost 0 bases and the J gene lost 10 bases, with 13 bases spanning the gap. As DNA, the CDR3 is TGCGCCAGCAGCTTGGGACCCGGAGGTGACCAGTACTTC. This translates into CASSLGPGGDQYF.